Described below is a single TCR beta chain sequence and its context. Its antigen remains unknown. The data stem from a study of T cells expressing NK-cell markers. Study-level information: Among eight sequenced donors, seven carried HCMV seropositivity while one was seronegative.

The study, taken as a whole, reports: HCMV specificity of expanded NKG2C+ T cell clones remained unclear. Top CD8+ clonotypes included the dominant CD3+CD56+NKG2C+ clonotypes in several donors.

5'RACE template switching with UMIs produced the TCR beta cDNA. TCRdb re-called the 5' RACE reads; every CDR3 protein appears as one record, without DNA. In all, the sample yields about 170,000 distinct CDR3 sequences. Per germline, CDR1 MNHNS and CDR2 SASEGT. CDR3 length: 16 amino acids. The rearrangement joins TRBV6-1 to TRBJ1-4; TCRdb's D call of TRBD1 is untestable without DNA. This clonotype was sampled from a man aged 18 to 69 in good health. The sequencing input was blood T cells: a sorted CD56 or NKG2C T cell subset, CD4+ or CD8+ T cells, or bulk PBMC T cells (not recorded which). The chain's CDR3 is CASTRTDSSLEEKLFF.